Listed below are T cell receptor beta chains from one sample, sequenced in a study of T cells in localized non-small cell lung cancer. Sequenced by immunoSEQ multiplex PCR; TCRdb stores in-frame clones only, minus some. This table holds around 64,000 clones, around 90% found once. The sequencing used peripheral blood, collected before any cancer treatment. The receptors originated from a man between 35 and 75 years old with stage I squamous cell lung carcinoma. Both conserved end residues are part of each CDR3. Fields, in order: J gene, CDR3 length, clone size, V gene, D gene, CDR3 DNA, CDR3 protein. D genes are given only for firm matches. Where a row states a size, it is once, few, many or the class of an expanded clone; other rows omit it.

TRBJ1-1,15,.,TRBV19,.,TGTGCCAGTAGTATTGACGTTGGTGGGGCAACTGAAGCTTTCTTT,CASSIDVGGATEAFF
TRBJ2-1,12,.,TRBV19,.,TGTGCCACCTTAGCGGAGTACAATGAGCAGTTCTTC,CATLAEYNEQFF
TRBJ1-5,14,.,TRBV7-6,.,TGTGCCAGCAGCTTAGGATACGGGGATCAGCCCCAGCATTTT,CASSLGYGDQPQHF
TRBJ1-1,15,.,TRBV30,.,TGTGCCTGGAGGGGCCTTGGGGGGGCAAACACTGAAGCTTTCTTT,CAWRGLGGANTEAFF
TRBJ2-2,16,.,TRBV12-5,.,TGTGCTAGTGGTTTGGTAAAAGTAGGGAACACCGGGGAGCTGTTTTTT,CASGLVKVGNTGELFF
TRBJ1-2,11,.,TRBV28,.,TGTGCCAGCAGTTTTGTCTATGGCTACACCTTC,CASSFVYGYTF
TRBJ1-2,15,.,TRBV5-4,TRBD1,TGTGCCAGCAGCGTCGGGACAGGTGATTGGCATGGCTACACCTTC,CASSVGTGDWHGYTF
TRBJ2-7,14,.,TRBV19,TRBD1,TGTGCCAGTAGTCCGGTGACAGGGGGCTACGAGCAGTACTTC,CASSPVTGGYEQYF
TRBJ2-7,13,.,TRBV27,.,TGTGCCAGCAGTTTATCCCGGCGCTACGAGCAGTACTTC,CASSLSRRYEQYF
TRBJ1-1,14,.,TRBV2,.,TGTGCCAGCAGTATCGACAGTCTGAACACTGAAGCTTTCTTT,CASSIDSLNTEAFF
TRBJ1-4,19,.,TRBV13,TRBD1,TGTGCCAGCAGCTTAGGGGGGACAGCACACTTCTTCACCACAGAAAAACTGTTTTTT,CASSLGGTAHFFTTEKLFF
TRBJ1-2,11,.,TRBV28,.,TGTGCCAGCAGGCGGATCTATGGCTACACCTTC,CASRRIYGYTF
TRBJ2-1,11,.,TRBV7-2,TRBD2,TGTGCCAGCAGCTTGGGACTAGAACCGTTCTTC,CASSLGLEPFF
TRBJ2-7,15,few,TRBV27,TRBD2,TGTGCCAGCACCCGGGCGGGGGCGGGGGGCTACGAGCAGTACTTC,CASTRAGAGGYEQYF
TRBJ2-2,16,.,TRBV4-3,.,TGCGCCAGCAGCCAATCAACCAGGGGCAACACCGGGGAGCTGTTTTTT,CASSQSTRGNTGELFF
TRBJ2-5,12,.,TRBV10-3,.,TGTGCCATCAGTGATAGGGCAGAGACCCAGTACTTC,CAISDRAETQYF
TRBJ1-4,14,.,TRBV4-2,.,TGTGCCAGCAGACCGGGGGCGGCTAATGAAAAACTGTTTTTT,CASRPGAANEKLFF
TRBJ1-5,14,.,TRBV2,.,TGTGCCACCTCACCCACAGGATTCAATCAGCCCCAGCATTTT,CATSPTGFNQPQHF
TRBJ2-1,13,once,TRBV11-3,.,TGTGCCAGCAGCGGCGAGGGGCCATCTGAGCAGTTCTTC,CASSGEGPSEQFF
TRBJ1-2,13,.,TRBV30,TRBD1,TGTGCCTGGTGGGGCGGGACAGGGGGAGGCTACACCTTC,CAWWGGTGGGYTF
TRBJ1-2,11,.,TRBV9,.,TGTGCCAGCAGCGAGGGATATGGCTACACCTTC,CASSEGYGYTF
TRBJ2-5,14,.,TRBV7-9,TRBD2,TGTGCCAGCAGCTCATTAGCGGGTGAAGAGACCCAGTACTTC,CASSSLAGEETQYF
TRBJ2-7,18,.,TRBV28,.,TGTGCCAGCAGGTCGGCGAGAAGGGGCCTAGCCGAGGGAGGCGAGCAGTACTTC,CASRSARRGLAEGGEQYF
TRBJ2-7,13,.,TRBV6-5,TRBD1,TGTGCCAGCACGAGGACAGGGGGATCCGAGCAGTACTTC,CASTRTGGSEQYF
TRBJ2-5,15,once,TRBV6-6,.,TGTGCCAGCAGTTACTCGAGCAGGGGCGAAGAGACCCAGTACTTC,CASSYSSRGEETQYF
TRBJ1-5,15,.,TRBV28,.,TGTGCCAGCACCACAGGGAACCCCCTCAATCAGCCCCAGCATTTT,CASTTGNPLNQPQHF
TRBJ2-1,14,.,TRBV29-1,.,TGCAGCGTTGAAAGGGGGGTCCCCTACAATGAGCAGTTCTTC,CSVERGVPYNEQFF
TRBJ2-1,13,few,TRBV4-1,.,TGCGCCAGCAGCCAGGATTTGAGTCGGGAGCAGTTCTTC,CASSQDLSREQFF
TRBJ1-1,13,.,TRBV7-9,.,TGTGCCAGCAGCTTAGGGGTAGGGAGGGAAGCTTTCTTT,CASSLGVGREAFF
TRBJ2-1,15,.,TRBV10-3,.,TGTGCCATCAGTGCGGTAGCGGCTTCCTACAATGAGCAGTTCTTC,CAISAVAASYNEQFF
TRBJ1-3,11,.,TRBV7-6,.,TGTGCCAGCAGCTTGGAAAACACCATATATTTT,CASSLENTIYF
TRBJ2-3,12,.,TRBV7-2,.,TGTGCCAGCAGCCCTTCAGGAGATACGCAGTATTTT,CASSPSGDTQYF
TRBJ2-3,16,.,TRBV5-1,TRBD2,TGCGCCAGCAGCTTGGGATCGGGAGGTGGTCCAGATACGCAGTATTTT,CASSLGSGGGPDTQYF
TRBJ1-2,19,.,TRBV13,.,TGTGCCAGCAGCTTATATATAGGAACGCGGACAGAAGGGGACTATGGCTACACCTTC,CASSLYIGTRTEGDYGYTF
TRBJ1-5,15,.,TRBV28,TRBD1,TGTGCCAGCAGTGCCGGGGACAGGAGCAATCAGCCCCAGCATTTT,CASSAGDRSNQPQHF
TRBJ1-5,15,.,TRBV18,.,TGTGCCAGCTCACCTCAACAGGGAGAAAATCAGCCCCAGCATTTT,CASSPQQGENQPQHF
TRBJ2-1,14,.,TRBV27,.,TGTGCCAGCCGCGGGACAGCCTCCTACAATGAGCAGTTCTTC,CASRGTASYNEQFF
TRBJ2-7,11,.,TRBV25-1,.,TGTGCCAGCAGGGCTTACTACGAGCAGTACTTC,CASRAYYEQYF
TRBJ2-7,16,.,TRBV2,.,TGTGCCAGCAGTGGGGGCCGGGGATCTAATATTTACGAGCAGTACTTC,CASSGGRGSNIYEQYF
TRBJ2-6,12,.,TRBV30,.,TGTGCCCACGAGCGGGGGGCCAACGTCCTGACTTTC,CAHERGANVLTF
TRBJ2-3,14,.,TRBV9,.,TGTGCCAGCAGCGTAGGTAGCGCTGGAGATACGCAGTATTTT,CASSVGSAGDTQYF
TRBJ1-4,13,.,TRBV7-9,.,TGTGCCAGCAGCTTTGGACTGCTAGAAAAACTGTTTTTT,CASSFGLLEKLFF
TRBJ1-4,14,.,TRBV13,TRBD1,TGTGCCAGCAGACGACAGGGAGGTAATGAAAAACTGTTTTTT,CASRRQGGNEKLFF
TRBJ2-2,16,medium-sized,TRBV9,.,TGTGCCAGCAGCGTAGAAGGAGGGGGCAGATCCGGGGAGCTGTTTTTT,CASSVEGGGRSGELFF
TRBJ1-2,13,.,TRBV7-6,.,TGTGCCAGCAGCGCGGGAGTCAACTATGGCTACACCTTC,CASSAGVNYGYTF
TRBJ2-1,15,.,TRBV28,TRBD2,TGTGCCAGCAGCACCTCCGGGACTAGACCTAATGAGCAGTTCTTC,CASSTSGTRPNEQFF
TRBJ1-1,13,.,TRBV6-1,.,TGTGCCAGCAGCCGGCCGGGGAACACTGAAGCTTTCTTT,CASSRPGNTEAFF
TRBJ2-3,14,.,TRBV28,.,TGTGCCAGCAGTCAAACCGGAGGAGCAGATACGCAGTATTTT,CASSQTGGADTQYF